This TCR beta chain was identified in a study of cytomegalovirus exposure and HLA in healthy donors (dated by TCRdb to 2016 to 2017). General notes on the study: An earlier analysis of approximately 640 of the donors reported approximately 270 Gb of sequence data and 120 million or so unique TCR beta sequences from 150 million to 200 million T cells. Among some 410 genotyped donors of the cohort, an average of around 220,000 unique TCR beta nucleotide sequences was sequenced per donor, of which about 19% were non-productive. In an earlier analysis of several hundred of the donors, high-throughput TCR beta sequencing was used to judge whether each TCR beta V gene segment behaved as functional or pseudogenic. A handful of DR-DQ haplotypes were handled as single units for association and clustering because linkage in the cohort was strong. The study used immunosequencing to profile the T cell repertoires of 666 subjects and linked those repertoires to cytomegalovirus serostatus. All discovery cohort repertoires had been generated on a single sequencing platform. The study aimed to test whether signatures of past pathogen exposure could be identified by cataloging public T cell receptors. In addition to the first cohort of 666 subjects, a separate validation cohort of 100 to 150 different subjects was used. Among the roughly 400 genotyped donors, approximately 82% belonged to the genetic ancestry cluster associated with self-reported Caucasian donors. A later analysis re-analyzed previously published TCR beta repertoires from 550 to 700 donors and added high-resolution HLA genotyping to study TCR occurrence patterns. HLA typing included class I and class II loci at four-digit resolution. The later analysis used no new phenotypic data to find candidate immune exposures, relying instead on TCR beta sequences and their occurrence across donors. Donor age, sex, ethnicity and CMV serostatus were compiled alongside the repertoire data. The number of typed donors differed by locus: roughly 620-630 for A, B, C, DRB1 and DQB1; some 500 for DQA1; 606 for DPA1; and 400 to 480 for DPB1. Approximately 300 gigabases of sequencing data and tens of millions of unique TCR sequences were included in an early release covering around 650 HLA-typed donors. A later genetic analysis used genome-wide SNP genotypes for about 65% of the 666 donors, treating that subset as a discovery cohort. The study combined high-throughput TCR immunosequencing, statistical association of individual TCRs with disease status, and machine learning to predict cytomegalovirus infection status. The study at large found these results: Some 16 rarely observed V segments, including chromosome 9 orphons, were excluded from the earlier analysis of approximately 600 of the donors because counts were too low. HLA typing was unavailable for some donors at each locus, so association tests used only the typed subset. Because the 87-base-pair reads could not distinguish some IMGT-functional V segments, including TRBV6-2 and TRBV6-3, those segments were excluded. In a later analysis, TCR association rates were found to vary across HLA loci, with the most associated TCRs seen for DRB1 alleles and the fewest for HLA-C alleles. A further reported finding was that TCR beta sequences accurately predicted the HLA-A and HLA-B alleles for most subjects in the first cohort. When HLA alleles, especially DR and DQ, strongly co-occurred, attributing TCR associations to individual alleles was difficult. In a later genetic analysis, a missense DCLRE1C variant was associated with V-gene and J-gene trimming of TCR beta chains, and the association was replicated in an independent cohort. In an earlier analysis of about 600 of the donors, most TCR beta V segments appeared in productive rearrangements about 87% or about 30% of the time, broadly matching IMGT annotations. A later genetic analysis reported fewer N-insertions in productive TCRs among donors in an Asian-associated ancestry cluster than the roughly 620-donor mean. A later analysis associated roughly 17,000 TCR beta sequences with specific HLA alleles at a false discovery rate of 0.05. A cluster of highly shared sequence variants was judged likely to be a technical artifact of the sequencing pipeline. A later analysis found that HLA-associated TCR beta chains were more clonally expanded and had lower generation probabilities than equally common non-associated chains. This cohort had only TCR beta chains sequenced, and the lack of alpha or paired-chain data limited which features could be detected. A few of the identified cytomegalovirus-associated TCR beta chains were confirmed in vitro to be specific for cytomegalovirus antigens. Most TCR sequences were observed very rarely across donors, whereas some public TCRs were present in many individuals. Linkage disequilibrium might explain the correlated functional status among segregating V segments, but an unknown experimental factor could not be ruled out. The authors suggested that the approach could potentially be generalized to other disease states and immunological phenotypes. In a later analysis, several top co-occurrence clusters were reported to appear linked to parvovirus B19, influenza, CMV and Epstein-Barr virus. The study listed 150 to 200 TCR beta chains as associated with cytomegalovirus. Most CMV-associated TCR beta chains appeared to be HLA-restricted in a later analysis, and the HLA associations seemed to be driven largely by CMV exposure. The presence/absence analyses assumed that sequencing depth was roughly uniform across donors, and that assumption may not be true. Cytomegalovirus status was reported to be diagnosed by the classifier with high specificity and sensitivity in both the original and validation cohorts. Immune exposure information for the cohort was limited to CMV serostatus.

Reading the germline V gene (reference sequence) gives CDR1 MNHEY and CDR2 SMNVEV. CDR3 length: 13 amino acids, cysteine to phenylalanine. Just CDR3 DNA is preserved here, 39 bases in frame from base 1. The library relied on the immunoSEQ multiplex PCR assay. A mixture of 60 forward primers for TCR Vbeta segments and 13 reverse primers for TCR Jbeta segments was used in the multiplex PCR. Amplification of the CDR3 region of rearranged TCR beta genes was performed with a multiplex PCR assay on genomic DNA. On the Illumina HiSeq System, the amplified TCR beta libraries were sequenced as 87-base-pair reads. The original methods were these. A later analysis counted about 80 million unique TCR beta chains across the 640 or so repertoires, and some 11 million of these chains were shared by at least two donors. Raw reads were error-corrected and collapsed into unique sequences by a nearest-neighbor algorithm in which closely related sequences were merged to remove PCR and sequencing errors. To assign V, D and J gene segments, CDR3 sequences were aligned to IMGT reference sequences. For a sequence to be retained, at least a six-nucleotide match to both a V gene segment and a J gene segment was required. Rearrangements were called productive when the CDR3 lacked stop codons and stayed in frame with V and J; all others were non-productive. Following IMGT convention, CDR3 was defined as the stretch from the second conserved V-encoded cysteine to the conserved J-encoded phenylalanine. The earlier analysis of about 500 of the donors excluded sequences that lacked an unambiguous match to a single V gene segment. An earlier analysis of a few hundred of the donors called V segments functional above 56.7% productive rearrangements and segregating when the between-donor standard deviation exceeded 5%. A statistical classification framework was built for diagnosing cytomegalovirus status from the catalog of TCR beta chain sequences. In a later analysis, V and J genes were assigned by comparing TCR nucleotide sequences against IMGT/GENE-DB human TR gene sequences. Using the TCRdist pipeline, a later analysis assigned CDR3 sequences along with most-parsimonious VDJ recombination scenarios. A later analysis defined each TCR beta chain by its CDR3 amino acid sequence plus V-gene family, and excluded reads lacking a unique V-gene family. To address suspected cross-contamination and a sequencing artifact, a later analysis removed around 600 highly shared, low-generation-probability nucleotide sequences. In a later analysis, a clonal expansion index for each public chain was calculated from normalized within-repertoire ranks of inferred template counts. Generation probabilities in a later analysis came from a VDJ recombination model fitted to out-of-frame rearrangements, and those results were checked against IGoR. In a later analysis, hypergeometric tests were used to score TCR-TCR, TCR-HLA and TCR-CMV co-occurrence, with a repertoire-size bias correction applied to TCR pairs. False discovery rates were estimated in a later analysis by permuting HLA or CMV assignments 20 times. A later analysis grouped co-occurring TCRs with DBSCAN, adding TCRdist sequence similarity when clustering within HLA-allele-positive subsets. Repertoires with fewer than 30,000 or more than 120,000 public chains, plus five repertoires with anomalous nucleotide sharing, were excluded from co-occurrence clustering. The clones in this table, taken by TCRdb from immuneACCESS, are in-frame only. Not every clone is retained; where verified, under half of the shortfall comes from an unresolved V gene, and the cause of the rest is unknown. V and J calls and clone size are given by that table; D and trimming were obtained from the DNA. A total of approximately 140,000 clones appear in this sample, 60% to 85% of them only once. The ten top clones hold around 1.9% of the sample.

Worth noting for this clone: The antigen it recognizes is unknown. The junction departs from the called germline gene at one end, perhaps through a read error.

The cohort comprised around 700 healthy bone marrow donors. At the time of sampling, all cohort members were nominally healthy, though unrecorded immune exposures were likely present. The donor tested CMV seronegative and was one of the 352 seronegative cohort members. A peripheral blood sample was collected from each donor, and TCR beta sequencing was performed on peripheral blood mononuclear cells. Genomic DNA was extracted from the blood cell samples with the Qiagen DNeasy Blood Extraction Kit. Sequencing was carried out using PBMCs. The sequence came from a woman aged 40-49 years in good health and CMV-seronegative. This receptor chain uses TRBV27 and TRBJ2-7, with 7 bases aligning to TRBD1. The DNA sequence is given as TGTGCCAGCAGTTTAGCCCCTGGGACAGAACAAGTCTTC. Its protein is CASSLAPGTEQVF.